This T cell receptor beta chain is drawn from a study of blood T cell repertoires in COVID-19. Study-level background: From the United States, Italy and Spain came samples of acute and convalescent COVID-19.

Study processing details: From reference gene primer amplification, estimates of nucleated cell counts were derived. Measured with immunoSEQ multiplex PCR; TCRdb has only the in-frame clones, and not every one. V and J calls and clone size are those listed in that table; D and trimming were worked out from the DNA. The sample yields more than 130,000 clones, about nine tenths seen once. The germline V gene has CDR1 LNHDA and CDR2 SQIVND (reference sequence). V gave up 6 bases and J gave up 7 bases, with 13 bases separating them. The CDR3 is 14 residues long. This receptor was taken from a man aged 45-60 years with active or convalescent COVID-19. V usage is TRBV19 and J usage is TRBJ1-6; D not certain. Sample: peripheral blood. The CDR3 region is CASRFRAPNSPLHF. For the CDR3, the DNA is TGTGCCAGTAGATTTCGAGCACCCAATTCACCCCTCCACTTT.